One and the same sample provided the 16 T cell receptor beta chains below, sequenced in a study of cytomegalovirus exposure and HLA in healthy donors. In the PCR, 60 Vbeta and 13 Jbeta primers were used. Some clones are missing from TCRdb's copy, which holds only in-frame ones; the method was immunoSEQ multiplex PCR. This table holds about 280,000 clones, roughly 90% found once. Specimen: PBMCs. The source is a woman between 18 and 29 years old in good health and CMV-seronegative.

V and J are TRBV29-1 and TRBJ2-1; 7 positions match TRBD1. After removal of 5 bases from V and 0 bases from J, the junction contained 1 base not matched to a gene. The CDR3 length is 13 residues. Germline-derived CDR1 and CDR2 are SQVTM and ANQGSEA. The CDR3 coding sequence is TGCAGCGTTCACAGGGGCTCCTACAATGAGCAGTTCTTC. The encoded protein is CSVHRGSYNEQFF.

This rearrangement joins TRBV29-1 to TRBJ1-1; 9 bases are shared with TRBD1. The CDR3 contains 15 residues. The V and J ends lost 4 bases and 1 base, in that order; junction bases with no gene match: 7. Looked up from germline, CDR1 is SQVTM and CDR2 is ANQGSEA. The CDR3 here is CSVVAGDRANTEAFF. CDR3 nucleotide sequence: TGCAGCGTTGTAGCCGGGGACAGGGCGAACACTGAAGCTTTCTTT.

The rearrangement joins TRBV20-1 to TRBJ2-2; D gene ambiguous. The germline V gene has CDR1 DFQATT and CDR2 SNEGSKA (reference sequence). The CDR3 contains 11 residues. Between the trimmed V and J ends, which lost 5 bases and 8 bases, there was a span of 9 bases. CDR3 sequence reads: CSASLRGELFF. In nucleotides, the CDR3 is TGCAGTGCTTCCCTCAGAGGGGAGCTGTTTTTT.

J is TRBJ2-1 and V is TRBV4-1; 10 nucleotides agree with TRBD2. Germline values: CDR1 MGHRA, CDR2 YSYEKL. Trimming cost V 1 base and J 8 bases; bases outside gene matches: 5. This CDR3 spans 15 amino acids. The CDR3 reads CASSQVRLAGDEQFF. The CDR3 coding sequence is TGCGCCAGCAGCCAAGTACGTCTAGCGGGGGATGAGCAGTTCTTC.

The rearrangement joins TRBV14 to TRBJ2-7, with D perhaps matching TRBD2 (6 bases). This CDR3 is built from 14 residues. The germline V gene encodes CDR1 SGHDN and CDR2 FVKESK. Trimming pared 4 bases from V and 2 bases from J, leaving 12 bases between. The CDR3 DNA reads as TGTGCCAGCAGCCGGTGGGGAGGACCCTACGAGCAGTACTTC. This sequence encodes CASSRWGGPYEQYF.

The chain combines TRBV10-3 with TRBJ1-2; 8 bases fit TRBD1. This CDR3 has 17 amino acids. Looked up from germline, CDR1 is ENHRY and CDR2 is SYGVKD. V lost 2 bases to trimming and J lost 5 bases; unmatched junction nucleotides: 13. The CDR3 region has the DNA TGTGCCATCAGTGAGGCCCAGGGGGCCATATCCAGTTATGGCTACACCTTC. It codes for CAISEAQGAISSYGYTF.

CDR3 protein: CASSHKRTSGARSYNEQFF. CDR3 DNA: TGTGCCAGCAGCCACAAAAGGACTAGCGGGGCCCGCTCCTACAATGAGCAGTTCTTC. J is TRBJ2-1 and V is TRBV5-6; 12 positions match TRBD2. With V trimmed by 4 bases and J by 0 bases, 11 bases remained unmatched. The germline V gene has CDR1 SGHDT and CDR2 YYEEEE. The CDR3 has 19 amino acids.

Only a few counts were recorded for this clone. The gene calls are TRBV7-2 and TRBJ2-3; 15 nucleotides align to TRBD2. V was clipped by 6 bases and J by 8 bases; unmatched bases: 6. The V gene's germline CDR1 is SGHTA and CDR2 FQGNSA. This CDR3 region has 15 residues. The CDR3 DNA follows: TGTGCCAGCAGACAGGGACTAGCGGGGGGTCGTACGCAGTATTTT. The encoded protein is CASRQGLAGGRTQYF.

The chain recombines TRBV5-6 with TRBJ1-5, with D unclear. Germline V gene lookup returns CDR1 SGHDT and CDR2 YYEEEE. Trimming stripped 2 bases from V and 10 bases from J, with 13 bases between. This CDR3 is built from 13 residues. This chain's CDR3 is CASSLRDRSPQHF. The CDR3 bases are TGTGCCAGCAGCTTACGGGATCGGAGTCCCCAGCATTTT.

This chain links TRBV11-2 with TRBJ2-5; D remains unclear. The J call is in doubt because the DNA end fits TRBJ2-7 better. Germline values: CDR1 SGHAT, CDR2 FQNNGV. CDR3 length: 14 amino acids. The CDR3 DNA is TGTGCCAGCAGCTTATTGTTCGACTCCTACGAGCAGTACTTC. Protein: CASSLLFDSYEQYF.

V and J are TRBV5-6 and TRBJ2-7, with 9 bases that match TRBD1. This CDR3 contains 14 residues. The germline gives CDR1 SGHDT, CDR2 YYEEEE. V was pared by 5 bases and J by 2 bases, with 5 bases of the junction left unmatched. The CDR3 bases are TGTGCCAGCAGTCGCGACAGGGGGACCTACGAGCAGTACTTC. This gives the protein CASSRDRGTYEQYF.

This chain connects TRBV9 to TRBJ2-1; possibly TRBD2 for D (6 bases). CDR3 length: 13 residues. Trimming left V 0 bases short and J 8 bases short, with 9 bases between. Germline V gives CDR1 SGDLS, CDR2 YYNGEE. This chain's CDR3 is CASSVGGGDEQFF. The CDR3 DNA follows: TGTGCCAGCAGCGTAGGGGGCGGGGATGAGCAGTTCTTC.

On this clone itself: At one end, the junction sequence differs from germline, possibly due to a read error. The rearrangement joins TRBV6-1 to TRBJ2-7, with D perhaps matching TRBD1 (5 bases). Germline V gene lookup returns CDR1 MNHNS and CDR2 SASEGT. The CDR3 runs to 13 residues. The CDR3 sequence is CASWGPFSHEQYF. DNA of the CDR3: TGTGCCAGCTGGGGCCCCTTCTCCCACGAGCAGTACTTC.

The table lists this clone with a count of one. This chain connects TRBV5-1 to TRBJ2-1; possible D gene TRBD2, 6 bases. This CDR3 is 18 amino acids long. Germline CDR1 reads SGHRS; CDR2 reads YFSETQ. Trimming removed 0 bases at V and 0 bases at J, with 16 bases between. The CDR3 nucleotides are TGCGCCAGCAGCTTGGCCAACGGGAGTAGGAGCTCCTACAATGAGCAGTTCTTC. Its translation is CASSLANGSRSSYNEQFF.

The chain couples TRBV7-8 to TRBJ1-1, with D maybe TRBD1 (5 bases). V lost 1 base to trimming and J lost 5 bases, with 17 bases between them. The CDR3 is 16 residues long. The germline V gene encodes CDR1 SGHVS and CDR2 FQNEAQ. The CDR3 DNA sequence: TGTGCCAGCAGCTTAGAGGCAGGGCTAGACGAGACTGAAGCTTTCTTT. It encodes CASSLEAGLDETEAFF.

The V and J genes are TRBV11-2 and TRBJ1-1, with 7 bases identical to TRBD1. Germline trimming cut 5 bases from V and 1 base from J; bases unmatched to any gene: 10. The CDR3 has 16 residues. Germline assignment: CDR1 SGHAT and CDR2 FQNNGV. CDR3 sequence reads: CASSPITGARNTEAFF. The CDR3 DNA sequence: TGTGCCAGCAGCCCTATCACAGGGGCCCGGAACACTGAAGCTTTCTTT.